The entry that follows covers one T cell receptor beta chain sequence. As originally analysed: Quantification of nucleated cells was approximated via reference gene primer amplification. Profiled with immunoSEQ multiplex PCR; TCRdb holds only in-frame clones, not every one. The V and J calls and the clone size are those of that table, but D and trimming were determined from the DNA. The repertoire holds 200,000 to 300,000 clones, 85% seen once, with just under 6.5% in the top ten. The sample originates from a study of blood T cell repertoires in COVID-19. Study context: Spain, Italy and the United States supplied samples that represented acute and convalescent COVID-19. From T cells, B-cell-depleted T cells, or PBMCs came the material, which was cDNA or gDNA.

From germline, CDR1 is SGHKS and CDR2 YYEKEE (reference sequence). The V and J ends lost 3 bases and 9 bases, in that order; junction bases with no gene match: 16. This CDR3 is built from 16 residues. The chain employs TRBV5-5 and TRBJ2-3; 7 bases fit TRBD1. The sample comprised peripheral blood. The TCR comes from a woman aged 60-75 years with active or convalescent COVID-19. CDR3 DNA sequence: TGTGCCAGCAGCTGGGGGACAGTCGGGGCTGTCGTAACGCAGTATTTT. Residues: CASSWGTVGAVVTQYF. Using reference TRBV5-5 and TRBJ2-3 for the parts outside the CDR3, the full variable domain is DAGVTQSPTHLIKTRGQQVTLRCSPISGHKSVSWYQQVLGQGPQFIFQYYEKEERGRGNFPDRFSARQFPNYSSELNVNALLLGDSALYLCASSWGTVGAVVTQYFGPGTRLTVL.